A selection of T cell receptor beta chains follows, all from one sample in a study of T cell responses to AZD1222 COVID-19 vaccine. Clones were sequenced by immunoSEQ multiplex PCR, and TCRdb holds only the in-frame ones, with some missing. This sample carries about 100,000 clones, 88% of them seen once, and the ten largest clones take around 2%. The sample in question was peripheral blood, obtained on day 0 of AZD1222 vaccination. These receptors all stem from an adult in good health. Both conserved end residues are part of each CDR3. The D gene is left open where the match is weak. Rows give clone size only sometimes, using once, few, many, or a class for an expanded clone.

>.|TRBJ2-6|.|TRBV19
TGTGCCAGTACCGGACAGAACTCTGGGGCCAACGTCCTGACTTTC
CASTGQNSGANVLTF
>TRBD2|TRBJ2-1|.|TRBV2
TGTGCCAGCAGTCGACTAGCGGGAGTTAACTACAATGAGCAGTTCTTC
CASSRLAGVNYNEQFF
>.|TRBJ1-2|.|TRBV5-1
TGCGCCAGCAGCTTGGGTGATACAGGGACGGGTCTAGGCTACACCTTC
CASSLGDTGTGLGYTF
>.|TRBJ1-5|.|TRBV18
TGTGCCAGCTCACCAGCGCAGGGAGGACAGCCCCAGCATTTT
CASSPAQGGQPQHF
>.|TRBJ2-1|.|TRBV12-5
TGTGCTAGTGGTCGAGGGAATGAGCAGTTCTTC
CASGRGNEQFF
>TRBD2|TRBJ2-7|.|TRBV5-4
TGTGCCAGCAGCCGAGAGCCTAGCGGGAGTAAGTACGAGCAGTACTTC
CASSREPSGSKYEQYF
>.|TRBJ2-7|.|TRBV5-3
TGTGCCAGAAGCTTGGGGGGAACAGCCGCCCGTGGGACCTACGAGCAGTACTTC
CARSLGGTAARGTYEQYF
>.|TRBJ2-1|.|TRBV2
TGTGCCAGCAGGCTCGGGGTGGCCGCTTACAATGAGCAGTTCTTC
CASRLGVAAYNEQFF
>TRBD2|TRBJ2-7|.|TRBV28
TGTGCCAGCAGTTTATTGGGGACTAGCGGCACCTACGAGCAGTACTTC
CASSLLGTSGTYEQYF
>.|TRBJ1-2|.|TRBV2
TGTGCCAGCAGGCAGAGAACAGCGAAAGACTATGGCTACACCTTC
CASRQRTAKDYGYTF
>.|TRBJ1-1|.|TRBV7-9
TGTGCCAGCAGCCACCCACGGGACGGCACTGAAGCTTTCTTT
CASSHPRDGTEAFF
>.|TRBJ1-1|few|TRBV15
TGTGCCACCAGCAGGCCACTGAACACTGAAGCTTTCTTT
CATSRPLNTEAFF
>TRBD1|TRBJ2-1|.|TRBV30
TGTGCCTGGGGAGAGGGGACAGGGGTGGATGAGCAGTTCTTC
CAWGEGTGVDEQFF
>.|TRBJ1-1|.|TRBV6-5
TGTGCCAGCAGTTACAAAGGGATTAACACTGAAGCTTTCTTT
CASSYKGINTEAFF
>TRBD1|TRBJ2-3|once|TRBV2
TGTGCCAGCAGTGAAGAGACAGGGTGGACAGATACGCAGTATTTT
CASSEETGWTDTQYF